This TCR beta chain comes out of a study of molecular identifiers for immune sequencing clone quantification. From around 20,000 to 990,000 sorted cells, naive CD8 libraries were generated with 10%, 30% or 50% RNA. Preparation methods for the bulk TCR libraries were those previously described, with listed TCR primers. Each CDR3 protein is one row after TCRdb ran MiXCR on the PCR reads. The table records about 36,000 distinct CDR3 sequences, about 18% of them present only once. Findings and limits, study-wide: Shared barcodes on identical TCR molecules could underestimate the sizes of highly expanded clones.

Comment on this clonotype: The antigen remains unidentified. An end of the junction differs from the germline gene, which may be a read error.

There are 15 residues in the CDR3. The germline gives CDR1 SGHVS, CDR2 FQNEAQ. This chain links TRBV7-8 with TRBJ1-3; D gene uncertain. Sequencing used naive CD8+ T cells from blood, with Jurkat cell RNA spiked in. Subset specified: FACS-sorted CD8+CD4-CCR7+CD45RA+ naive T cells. The TCR comes from a human donor in good health. Some libraries in this study had Jurkat cell RNA spiked in. The CDR3: CASSDGSGSENTIYF. The CDR3 DNA reads as TGTGCCAGCAGCGATGGGAGCGGCTCTGAAAACACCATATATTTT.